This TCR beta chain originates from a study of T cell changes during pregnancy in multiple sclerosis. The protocol was immunoSEQ multiplex PCR, while the TCRdb copy is restricted to in-frame clones and leaves out a portion. The sample records tens of thousands of clones, around 80% being singletons. This TCR was recovered from a female donor with multiple sclerosis, enrolled in a pregnancy study. The input for sequencing was CD4+ T cells from peripheral blood mononuclear cells, taken before pregnancy.

In DNA form, the CDR3 reads TGTGCCATCTCCCGGTCGGGACAGGGGGCTCGGGAGCAGTACTTC. Translation: CAISRSGQGAREQYF. The chain has TRBV10-3 and TRBJ2-7; 12 nucleotides agree with TRBD1. CDR3 size: 15 residues. V gave up 8 bases and J gave up 7 bases; unmatched junction bases: 12. The V gene's germline CDR1 is ENHRY and CDR2 SYGVKD.